This TCR beta chain stems from a study of control samples from healthy donors and cancer patients. Method: immunoSEQ multiplex PCR; TCRdb's copy keeps in-frame clones and lacks some. Of roughly 200,000 clones listed, just under 95% were seen once; the top ten hold 1.5%. The germline V gene has CDR1 SGHNT and CDR2 YYREEE (reference sequence). Trimming left V 1 base short and J 2 bases short, with 10 bases between. The CDR3 extends over 14 amino acids. This TCR derives from a man aged 45-65 years in good health. This sequence joins TRBV5-4 and TRBJ2-7, with D possibly matching TRBD1 (6 bases). Sequencing input: blood. CDR3 region: CASSLTGWTYEQYF. The CDR3 DNA is TGTGCCAGCAGCTTGACAGGGTGGACCTACGAGCAGTACTTC.